This T cell receptor beta chain was retrieved from a study of OX40 agonist ivuxolimab in advanced cancers. For the wider study: Ivuxolimab was an agonistic, fully human IgG2 monoclonal antibody directed against OX40 (CD134), a costimulatory receptor. Intravenous ivuxolimab was administered to patients every 2 weeks at six dose levels: 0.01, 0.1, 0.3, 1.5, 3 and 10 mg/kg. Of the approximately 53 patients in dose escalation, 19 had hepatocellular carcinoma, some 15 had melanoma, 9 had renal cell carcinoma and 9 had head and neck cancer. In the dose-escalation cohort, 75% to 85% of patients were male, and the mean age was approximately 60 years with a range of roughly 20 to 79. Patients were allowed to have had prior anti-PD-1, anti-PD-L1 or anti-CTLA-4 therapy, and approximately 40% of the dose-escalation patients had been treated with checkpoint inhibitors. Partial responses occurred in three dose-escalation patients: two with cutaneous melanoma and one with hepatocellular carcinoma. The point of sequencing TCRbeta in the periphery was to test whether ivuxolimab changed TCR sequence diversity and drove clonal T-cell expansion. The paper describes the monotherapy dose-escalation part (N ≈ 49 patients) of the phase I trial of ivuxolimab.

Genomic DNA was extracted from sorted cells for sequencing of the TCRbeta CDR3 region. The immunoSEQ Assay was used to sequence the TCRbeta CDR3 regions. Drawn from immuneACCESS, this table holds only the in-frame rearrangements with V and J called that TCRdb kept. Clones are partly lost; checked studies trace under half to an unresolved V gene and leave the rest unexplained. The sample table shows tens of thousands of clones, and less than 90% are seen once. The ten largest clones take up 25% to 35% of the sample. The germline V gene yields LGHNA for CDR1 and YNFKEQ for CDR2. The CDR3 measures 16 amino acids from cysteine to phenylalanine. Only the CDR3 DNA is retained, 48 bases long and in frame from the first base. V lost 1 base and J lost 3 bases; the stretch between them is 13 bases long. Study-wide findings and limitations: Low levels of normalized T-cell clonal expansion were also seen in some patients who did not respond. Antigen specificity was not determined for the clonally expanded peripheral T cells. On average, CD8+ T cells showed more expanded clones than CD4+ T cells after ivuxolimab. At doses of 0.1 to 3.0 mg/kg, clonal expansion of both CD4+ and CD8+ blood T cells was observed from baseline to week 6. Partial responders in the 0.1-3.0 mg/kg groups had among the lowest normalized peripheral clonal expansion, especially among CD8+ T cells.

The trial excluded patients who had a history of autoimmune disease or who were on systemic immunosuppression. Peripheral blood for TCR sequencing was drawn from every dose cohort at baseline, at cycle 4 day 1 and at cycle 7 day 1. The samples were drawn from a first-in-human, open-label, multicenter phase I dose-escalation trial of ivuxolimab. The trial enrolled adults with locally advanced or metastatic head and neck squamous cell, hepatocellular, melanoma or renal cell carcinoma. Before TCR sequencing, CD4+ T cells and CD8+ T cells were sorted from peripheral blood as separate populations. A word on this clone: It lacks a known antigen. Base qualities are not provided; no much larger clone lies one nucleotide away.

The rearranged chain carries TRBV4-2 and TRBJ2-1; TRBD2 is perhaps the D gene, given 5 matching bases. The source was CD4+ or CD8+ T cells sorted from blood, collected in a trial of the OX40 agonist ivuxolimab. This TCR was recovered from an adult with an advanced solid tumor such as melanoma, head and neck, liver or kidney cancer. The CDR3 is CASSQVGADYYNEQFF. The bases are TGTGCCAGCAGCCAAGTAGGAGCGGATTACTACAATGAGCAGTTCTTC.